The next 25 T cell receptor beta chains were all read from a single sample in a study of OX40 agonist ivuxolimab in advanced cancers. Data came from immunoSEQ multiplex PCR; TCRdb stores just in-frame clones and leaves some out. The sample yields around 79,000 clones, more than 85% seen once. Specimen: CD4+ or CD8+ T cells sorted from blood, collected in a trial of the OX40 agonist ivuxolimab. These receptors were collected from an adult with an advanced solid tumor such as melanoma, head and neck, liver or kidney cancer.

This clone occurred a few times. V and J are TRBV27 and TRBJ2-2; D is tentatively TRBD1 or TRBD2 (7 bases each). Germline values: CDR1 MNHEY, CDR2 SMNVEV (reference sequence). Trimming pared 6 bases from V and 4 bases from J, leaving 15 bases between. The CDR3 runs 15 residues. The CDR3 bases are TGTGCCAGCAGGGGGGGAGGGACAGCCACCGGGGAGCTGTTTTTT. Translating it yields CASRGGGTATGELFF.

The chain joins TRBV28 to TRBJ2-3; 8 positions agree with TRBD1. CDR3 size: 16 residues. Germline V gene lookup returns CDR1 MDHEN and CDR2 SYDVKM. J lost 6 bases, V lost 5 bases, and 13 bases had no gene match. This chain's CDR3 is CASSPYLDRAGDTQYF. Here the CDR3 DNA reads TGTGCCAGCAGTCCATATTTGGACAGGGCGGGCGATACGCAGTATTTT. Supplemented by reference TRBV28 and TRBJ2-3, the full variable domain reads DVKVTQSSRYLVKRTGEKVFLECVQDMDHENMFWYRQDPGLGLRLIYFSYDVKMKEKGDIPEGYSVSREKKERFSLILESASTNQTSMYLCASSPYLDRAGDTQYFGPGTRLTVL.

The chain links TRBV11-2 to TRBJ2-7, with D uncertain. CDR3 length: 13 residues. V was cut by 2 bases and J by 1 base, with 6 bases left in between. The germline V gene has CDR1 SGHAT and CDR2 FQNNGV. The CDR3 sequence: CASSLRQSYEQYF. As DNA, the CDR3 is TGTGCCAGCAGCTTAAGGCAGTCCTACGAGCAGTACTTC.

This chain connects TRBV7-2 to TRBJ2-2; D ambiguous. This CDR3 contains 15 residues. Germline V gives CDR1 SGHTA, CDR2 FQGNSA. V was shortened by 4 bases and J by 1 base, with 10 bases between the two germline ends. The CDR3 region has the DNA TGTGCCAGCAGCTCATCCCCCGGGAACACCGGGGAGCTGTTTTTT. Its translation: CASSSSPGNTGELFF.

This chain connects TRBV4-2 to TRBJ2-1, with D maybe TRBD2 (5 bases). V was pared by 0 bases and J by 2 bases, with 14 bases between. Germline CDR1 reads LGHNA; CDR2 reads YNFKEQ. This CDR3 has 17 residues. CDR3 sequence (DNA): TGTGCCAGCAGCCAAGATACGCAGCGGAGAACCTACAATGAGCAGTTCTTC. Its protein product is CASSQDTQRRTYNEQFF.

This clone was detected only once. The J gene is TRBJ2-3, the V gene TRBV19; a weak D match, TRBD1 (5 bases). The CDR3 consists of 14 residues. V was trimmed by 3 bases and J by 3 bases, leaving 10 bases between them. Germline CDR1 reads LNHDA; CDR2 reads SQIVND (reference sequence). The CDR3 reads CASSILTETDTQYF. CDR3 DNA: TGTGCCAGTAGTATCCTGACAGAAACAGATACGCAGTATTTT.

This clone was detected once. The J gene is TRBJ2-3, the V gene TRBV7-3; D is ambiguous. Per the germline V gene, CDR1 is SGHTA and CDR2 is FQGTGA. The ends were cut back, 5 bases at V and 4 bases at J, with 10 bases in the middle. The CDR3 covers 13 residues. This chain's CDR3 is CASSPRSPDTQYF. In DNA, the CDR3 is TGTGCCAGCAGCCCCCGTTCACCAGATACGCAGTATTTT.

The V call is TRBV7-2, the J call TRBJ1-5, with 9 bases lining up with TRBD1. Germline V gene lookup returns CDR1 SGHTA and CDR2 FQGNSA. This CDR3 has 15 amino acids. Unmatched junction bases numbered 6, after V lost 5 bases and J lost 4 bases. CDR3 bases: TGTGCCAGCAGCCGGGACAGGGTGCAGAATCAGCCCCAGCATTTT. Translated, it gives CASSRDRVQNQPQHF.

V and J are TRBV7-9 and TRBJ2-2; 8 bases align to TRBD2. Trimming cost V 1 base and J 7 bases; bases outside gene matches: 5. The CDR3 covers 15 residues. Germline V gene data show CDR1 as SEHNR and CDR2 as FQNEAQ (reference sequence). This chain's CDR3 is CASSLDGRAVGELFF. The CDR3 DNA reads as TGTGCCAGCAGCTTAGACGGGAGGGCCGTCGGGGAGCTGTTTTTT.

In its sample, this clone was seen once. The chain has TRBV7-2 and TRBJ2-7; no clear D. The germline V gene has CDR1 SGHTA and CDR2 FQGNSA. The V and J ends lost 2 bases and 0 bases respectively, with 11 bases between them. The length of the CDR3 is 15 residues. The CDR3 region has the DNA TGTGCCAGCAGCTTAAACAGCGCTAGCTCCTACGAGCAGTACTTC. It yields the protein CASSLNSASSYEQYF.

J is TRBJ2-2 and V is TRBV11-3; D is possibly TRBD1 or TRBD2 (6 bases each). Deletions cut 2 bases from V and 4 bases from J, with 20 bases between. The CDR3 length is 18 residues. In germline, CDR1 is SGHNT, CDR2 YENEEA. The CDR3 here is CASSLSARGGNTTGELFF. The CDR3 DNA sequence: TGTGCCAGCAGCTTATCGGCTAGAGGGGGGAACACCACCGGGGAGCTGTTTTTT. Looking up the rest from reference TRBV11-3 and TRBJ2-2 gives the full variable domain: EAGVVQSPRYKIIEKKQPVAFWCNPISGHNTLYWYLQNLGQGPELLIRYENEEAVDDSQLPKDRFSAERLKGVDSTLKIQPAELGDSAVYLCASSLSARGGNTTGELFFGEGSRLTVL.

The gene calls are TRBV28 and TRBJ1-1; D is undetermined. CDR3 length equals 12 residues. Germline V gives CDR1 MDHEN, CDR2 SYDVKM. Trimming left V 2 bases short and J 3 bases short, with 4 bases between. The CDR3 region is CASSLAYTEAFF. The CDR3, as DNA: TGTGCCAGCAGTTTAGCGTACACTGAAGCTTTCTTT. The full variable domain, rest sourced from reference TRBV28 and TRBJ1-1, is DVKVTQSSRYLVKRTGEKVFLECVQDMDHENMFWYRQDPGLGLRLIYFSYDVKMKEKGDIPEGYSVSREKKERFSLILESASTNQTSMYLCASSLAYTEAFFGQGTRLTVV.

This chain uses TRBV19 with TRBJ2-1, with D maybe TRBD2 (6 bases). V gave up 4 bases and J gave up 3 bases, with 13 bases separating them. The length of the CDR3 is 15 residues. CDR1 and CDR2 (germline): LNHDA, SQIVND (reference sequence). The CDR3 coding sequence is TGTGCCAGTAGTACTATAGCGGATCTCTACAATGAGCAGTTCTTC. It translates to CASSTIADLYNEQFF. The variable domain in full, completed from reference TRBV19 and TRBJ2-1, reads DGGITQSPKYLFRKEGQNVTLSCEQNLNHDAMYWYRQDPGQGLRLIYYSQIVNDFQKGDIAEGYSVSREKKESFPLTVTSAQKNPTAFYLCASSTIADLYNEQFFGPGTRLTVL.

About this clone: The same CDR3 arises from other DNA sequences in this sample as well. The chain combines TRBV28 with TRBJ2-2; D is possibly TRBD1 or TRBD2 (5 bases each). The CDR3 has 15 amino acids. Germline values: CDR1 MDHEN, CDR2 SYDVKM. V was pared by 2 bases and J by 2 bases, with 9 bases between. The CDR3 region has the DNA TGTGCCAGCAGTTTACCTGGGGGTAACACCGGGGAGCTGTTTTTT. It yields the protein CASSLPGGNTGELFF.

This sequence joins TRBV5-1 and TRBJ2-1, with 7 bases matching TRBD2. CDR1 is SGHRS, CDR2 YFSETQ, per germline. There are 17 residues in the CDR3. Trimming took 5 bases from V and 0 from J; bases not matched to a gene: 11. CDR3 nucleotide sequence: TGCGCCAGCAGGGTGGGAGGGCCCTCTGGCTCCTACAATGAGCAGTTCTTC. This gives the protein CASRVGGPSGSYNEQFF.

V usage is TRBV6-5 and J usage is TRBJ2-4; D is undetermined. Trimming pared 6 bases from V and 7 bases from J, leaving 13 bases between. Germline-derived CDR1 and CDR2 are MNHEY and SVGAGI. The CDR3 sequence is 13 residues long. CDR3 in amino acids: CASRERVGNIQYF. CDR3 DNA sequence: TGTGCCAGCAGGGAAAGGGTAGGGAACATTCAGTACTTC.

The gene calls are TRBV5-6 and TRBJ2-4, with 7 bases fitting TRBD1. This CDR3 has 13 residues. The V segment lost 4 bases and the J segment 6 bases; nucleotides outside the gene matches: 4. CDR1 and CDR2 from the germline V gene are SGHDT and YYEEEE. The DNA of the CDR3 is TGTGCCAGCAGCAGGGGACAGCCAAACATTCAGTACTTC. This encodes CASSRGQPNIQYF. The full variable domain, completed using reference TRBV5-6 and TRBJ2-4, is DAGVTQSPTHLIKTRGQQVTLRCSPKSGHDTVSWYQQALGQGPQFIFQYYEEEERQRGNFPDRFSGHQFPNYSSELNVNALLLGDSALYLCASSRGQPNIQYFGAGTRLSVL.

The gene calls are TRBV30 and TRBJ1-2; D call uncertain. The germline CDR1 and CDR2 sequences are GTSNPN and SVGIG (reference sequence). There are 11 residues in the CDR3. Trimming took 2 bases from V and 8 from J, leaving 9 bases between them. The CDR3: CAWSRRRGYTF. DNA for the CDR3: TGTGCCTGGAGTAGGCGGAGGGGCTACACCTTC.

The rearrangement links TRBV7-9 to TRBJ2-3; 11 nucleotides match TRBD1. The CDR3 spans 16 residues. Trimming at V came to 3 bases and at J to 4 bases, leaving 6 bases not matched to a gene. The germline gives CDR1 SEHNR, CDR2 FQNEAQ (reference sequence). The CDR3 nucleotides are TGTGCCAGCAGCTTTCTTCCGGGACAGGGGGCAGATACGCAGTATTTT. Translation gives CASSFLPGQGADTQYF.

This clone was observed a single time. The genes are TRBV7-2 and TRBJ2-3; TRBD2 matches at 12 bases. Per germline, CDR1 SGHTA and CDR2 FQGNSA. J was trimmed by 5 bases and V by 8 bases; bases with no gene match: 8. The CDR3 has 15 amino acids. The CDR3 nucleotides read TGTGCCAGCGGGCTAGCGGGAGGGCCCGTAGATACGCAGTATTTT. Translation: CASGLAGGPVDTQYF.

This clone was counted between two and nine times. The CDR3 bases are TGTGCCAGCAGCTTGGGGGCGGCGAGGACAGGGCTCTACGAGCAGTACTTC. It codes for CASSLGAARTGLYEQYF. This chain links TRBV5-5 with TRBJ2-7, with TRBD1 matching over 8 bases. Germline V gene lookup returns CDR1 SGHKS and CDR2 YYEKEE (reference sequence). The CDR3 runs to 17 residues. Unmatched junction bases numbered 11, after V lost 0 bases and J lost 3 bases.

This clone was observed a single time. The CDR3 nucleotides read TGCGCCAGCAGCTTGATCGAGGGAGCCTACGAGCAGTACTTC. This translates into CASSLIEGAYEQYF. The chain is built from TRBV5-1 and TRBJ2-7, with D perhaps TRBD2 (5 bases). The germline V gene has CDR1 SGHRS and CDR2 YFSETQ. V was trimmed by 1 base and J by 2 bases, leaving 10 bases between them. The CDR3 is 14 amino acids.

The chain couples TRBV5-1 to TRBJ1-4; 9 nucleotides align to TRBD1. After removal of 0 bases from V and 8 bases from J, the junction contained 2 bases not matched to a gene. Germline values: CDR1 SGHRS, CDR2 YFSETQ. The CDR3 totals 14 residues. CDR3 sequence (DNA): TGCGCCAGCAGCTTGGGACAGGGGGGAGAAAAACTGTTTTTT. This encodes CASSLGQGGEKLFF.

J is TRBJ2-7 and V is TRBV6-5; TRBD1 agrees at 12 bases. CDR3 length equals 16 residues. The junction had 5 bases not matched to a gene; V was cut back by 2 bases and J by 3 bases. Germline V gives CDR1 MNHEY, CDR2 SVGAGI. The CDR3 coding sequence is TGTGCCAGCAGTTACGCCGGGACAGGGGGCAACTACGAGCAGTACTTC. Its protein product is CASSYAGTGGNYEQYF.

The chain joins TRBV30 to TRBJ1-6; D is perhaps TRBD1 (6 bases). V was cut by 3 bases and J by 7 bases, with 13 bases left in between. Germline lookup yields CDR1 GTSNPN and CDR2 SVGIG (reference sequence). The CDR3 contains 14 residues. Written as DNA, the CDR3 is TGTGCCTGGAGCGCCGGGACATCCAATTCACCCCTCCACTTT. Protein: CAWSAGTSNSPLHF. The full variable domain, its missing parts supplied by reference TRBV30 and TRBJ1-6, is SQTIHQWPATLVQPVGSPLSLECTVEGTSNPNLYWYRQAAGRGLQLLFYSVGIGQISSEVPQNLSASRPQDRQFILSSKKLLLSDSGFYLCAWSAGTSNSPLHFGNGTRLTVT.